Included here is one TCR beta chain sequence, with context. No cognate antigen has been identified for it. The record has no base qualities; no much larger clone is one base away. Receptor amplification or capture employed the immunoSEQ multiplex PCR assay. TCRdb obtained this table from immuneACCESS and retained in-frame rearrangements with V and J assigned. These tables miss some clones; where compared with another copy, unresolved V genes account for less than half of the shortfall, and the remainder is unexplained. The sample table lists about 82,000 clones, under 96% of them with a count of one. The top ten hold more than 0.35% of the sample. The data derive from a study of technical replicates of blood from a handful of donors (dated by TCRdb to about 2017). From its cysteine to its phenylalanine, the CDR3 spans 12 amino acids. This entry keeps only the CDR3 DNA: 36 bases, framed from base 1. Taken from the germline V gene, the CDR1 and CDR2 loops are SQVTM and ANQGSEA. V ends up 7 bases short and J 4 bases short, with an unmatched junction base count of 4.

The sequence derives from a human donor in good health. The chain couples TRBV29-1 to TRBJ1-1; TRBD1 fits 9 bases in the junction. Material for sequencing was T cells isolated from PBMCs. The CDR3 corresponds to CSAGTGPTEAFF. The sequence in DNA is TGCAGCGCAGGGACAGGGCCCACTGAAGCTTTCTTT.